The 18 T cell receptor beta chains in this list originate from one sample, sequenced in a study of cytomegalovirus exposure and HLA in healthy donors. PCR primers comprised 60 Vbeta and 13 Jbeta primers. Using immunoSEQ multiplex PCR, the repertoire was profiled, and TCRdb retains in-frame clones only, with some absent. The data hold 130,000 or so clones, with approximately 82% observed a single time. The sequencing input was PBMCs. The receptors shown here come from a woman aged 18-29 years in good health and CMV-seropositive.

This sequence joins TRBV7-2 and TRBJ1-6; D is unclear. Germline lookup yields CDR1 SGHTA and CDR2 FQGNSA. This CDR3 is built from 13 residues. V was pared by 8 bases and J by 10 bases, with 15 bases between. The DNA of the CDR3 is TGTGCCAGCTATGGGGAGTTTGGATCACCCCTCCACTTT. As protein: CASYGEFGSPLHF.

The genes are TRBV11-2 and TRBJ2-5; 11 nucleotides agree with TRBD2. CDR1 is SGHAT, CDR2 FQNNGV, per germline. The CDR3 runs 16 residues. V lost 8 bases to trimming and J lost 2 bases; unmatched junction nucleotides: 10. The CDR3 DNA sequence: TGTGCCAGCTCCTACCCAAGGACTAGCGGGCAAGAGACCCAGTACTTC. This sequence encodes CASSYPRTSGQETQYF.

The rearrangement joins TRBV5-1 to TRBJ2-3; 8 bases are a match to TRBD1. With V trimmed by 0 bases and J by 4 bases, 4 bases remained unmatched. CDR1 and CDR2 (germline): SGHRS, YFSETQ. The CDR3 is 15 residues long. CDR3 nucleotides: TGCGCCAGCAGCTTGGCAGGGGGCGGAGCAGATACGCAGTATTTT. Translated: CASSLAGGGADTQYF.

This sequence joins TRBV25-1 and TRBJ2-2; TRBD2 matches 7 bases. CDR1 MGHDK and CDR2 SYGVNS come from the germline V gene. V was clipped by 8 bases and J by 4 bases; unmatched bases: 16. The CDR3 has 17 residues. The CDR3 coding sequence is TGTGCCAGCGCACCGAATCGGCGGGGGAAGGGCACCGGGGAGCTGTTTTTT. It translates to CASAPNRRGKGTGELFF. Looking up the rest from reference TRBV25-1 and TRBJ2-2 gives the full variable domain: EADIYQTPRYLVIGTGKKITLECSQTMGHDKMYWYQQDPGMELHLIHYSYGVNSTEKGDLSSESTVSRIRTEHFPLTLESARPSHTSQYLCASAPNRRGKGTGELFFGEGSRLTVL.

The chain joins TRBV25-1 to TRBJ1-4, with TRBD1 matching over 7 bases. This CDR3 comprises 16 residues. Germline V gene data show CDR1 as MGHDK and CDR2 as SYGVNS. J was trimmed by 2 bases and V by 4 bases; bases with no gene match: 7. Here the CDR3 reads CASSAKQGSTNEKLFF. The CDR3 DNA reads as TGTGCCAGCAGTGCAAAACAGGGGTCCACTAATGAAAAACTGTTTTTT. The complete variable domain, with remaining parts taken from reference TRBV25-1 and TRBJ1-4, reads EADIYQTPRYLVIGTGKKITLECSQTMGHDKMYWYQQDPGMELHLIHYSYGVNSTEKGDLSSESTVSRIRTEHFPLTLESARPSHTSQYLCASSAKQGSTNEKLFFGSGTQLSVL.

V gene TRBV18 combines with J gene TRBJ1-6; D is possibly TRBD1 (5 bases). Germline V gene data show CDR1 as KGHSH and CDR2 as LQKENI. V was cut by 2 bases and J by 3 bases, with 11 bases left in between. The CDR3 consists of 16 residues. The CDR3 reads CASSPESTVYNSPLHF. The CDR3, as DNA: TGTGCCAGCTCACCAGAGTCGACAGTCTATAATTCACCCCTCCACTTT.

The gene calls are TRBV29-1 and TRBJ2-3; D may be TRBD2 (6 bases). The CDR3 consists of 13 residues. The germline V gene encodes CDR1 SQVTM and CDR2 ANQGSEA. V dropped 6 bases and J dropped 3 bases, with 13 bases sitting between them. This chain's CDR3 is CSVAGPITDTQYF. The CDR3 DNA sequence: TGCAGCGTGGCGGGACCTATTACAGATACGCAGTATTTT.

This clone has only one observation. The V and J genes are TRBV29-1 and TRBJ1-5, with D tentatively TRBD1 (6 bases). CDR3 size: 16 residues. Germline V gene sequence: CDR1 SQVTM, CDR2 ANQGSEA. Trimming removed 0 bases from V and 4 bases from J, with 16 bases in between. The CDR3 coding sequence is TGCAGCGTTGAAGATCAGAGCAACGACAGGAATCAGCCCCAGCATTTT. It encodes CSVEDQSNDRNQPQHF.

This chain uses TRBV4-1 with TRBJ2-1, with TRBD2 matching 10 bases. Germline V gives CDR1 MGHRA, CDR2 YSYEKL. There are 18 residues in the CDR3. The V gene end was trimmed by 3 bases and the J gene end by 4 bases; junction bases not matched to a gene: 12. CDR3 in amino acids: CASSQTLGSSGRYNEQFF. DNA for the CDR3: TGCGCCAGCAGCCAGACCCTCGGGTCTAGCGGGAGATACAATGAGCAGTTCTTC.

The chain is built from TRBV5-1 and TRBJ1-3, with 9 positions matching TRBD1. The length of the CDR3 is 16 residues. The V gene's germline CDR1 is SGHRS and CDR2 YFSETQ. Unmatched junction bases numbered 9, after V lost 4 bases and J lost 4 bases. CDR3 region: CASSTDRGMSGNTIYF. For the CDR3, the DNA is TGCGCCAGCAGCACGGACAGGGGAATGAGCGGAAACACCATATATTTT.

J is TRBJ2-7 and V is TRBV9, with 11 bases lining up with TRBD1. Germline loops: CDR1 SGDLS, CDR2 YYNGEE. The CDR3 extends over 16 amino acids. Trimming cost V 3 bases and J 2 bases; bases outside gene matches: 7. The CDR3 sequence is CASSAGGQGAPYEQYF. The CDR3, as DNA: TGTGCCAGCAGCGCCGGCGGACAGGGGGCACCCTACGAGCAGTACTTC.

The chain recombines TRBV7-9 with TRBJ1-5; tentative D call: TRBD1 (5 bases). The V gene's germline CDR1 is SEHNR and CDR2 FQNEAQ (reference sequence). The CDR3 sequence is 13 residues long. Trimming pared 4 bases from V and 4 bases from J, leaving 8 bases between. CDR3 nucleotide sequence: TGTGCCAGCAGCTCTGGGGGGAATCAGCCCCAGCATTTT. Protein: CASSSGGNQPQHF. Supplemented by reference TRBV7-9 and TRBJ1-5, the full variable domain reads DTGVSQNPRHKITKRGQNVTFRCDPISEHNRLYWYRQTLGQGPEFLTYFQNEAQLEKSRLLSDRFSAERPKGSFSTLEIQRTEQGDSAMYLCASSSGGNQPQHFGDGTRLSIL.

CDR3 protein: CASSPGGSGGSTDTQYF. The CDR3 DNA is TGTGCCAGCAGCCCCGGTGGTAGCGGGGGGAGCACAGATACGCAGTATTTT. The V gene is TRBV5-4, the J gene TRBJ2-3; 10 bases map to TRBD2. The CDR3 is made up of 17 amino acids. V dropped 4 bases and J dropped 0; count of bases not matched to a gene: 8. Germline loops: CDR1 SGHNT, CDR2 YYREEE (reference sequence).

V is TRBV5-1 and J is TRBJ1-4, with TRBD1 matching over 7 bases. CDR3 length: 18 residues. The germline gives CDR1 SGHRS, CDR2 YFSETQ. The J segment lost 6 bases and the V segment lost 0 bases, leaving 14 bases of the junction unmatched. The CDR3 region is CASSLDWDRPERDEKLFF. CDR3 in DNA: TGCGCCAGCAGCTTGGATTGGGACAGACCTGAACGGGATGAAAAACTGTTTTTT.

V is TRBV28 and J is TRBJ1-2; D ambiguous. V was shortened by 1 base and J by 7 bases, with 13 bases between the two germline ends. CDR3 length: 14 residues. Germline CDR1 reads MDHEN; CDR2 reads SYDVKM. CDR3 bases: TGTGCCAGCAGTTTATTTACGGGAGGAACTGGCTACACCTTC. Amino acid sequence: CASSLFTGGTGYTF.

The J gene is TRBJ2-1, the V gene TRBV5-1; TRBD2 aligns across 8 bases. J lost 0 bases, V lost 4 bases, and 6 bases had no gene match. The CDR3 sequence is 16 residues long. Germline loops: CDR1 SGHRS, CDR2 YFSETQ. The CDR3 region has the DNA TGCGCCAGCAGCGTCGGGGGGGGGAGCTCCTACAATGAGCAGTTCTTC. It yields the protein CASSVGGGSSYNEQFF.

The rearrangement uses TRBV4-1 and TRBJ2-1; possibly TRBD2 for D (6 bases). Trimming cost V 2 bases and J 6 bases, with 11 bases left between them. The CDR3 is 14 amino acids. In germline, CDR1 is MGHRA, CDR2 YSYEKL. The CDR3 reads CASSQPIGSNEQFF. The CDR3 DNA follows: TGCGCCAGCAGCCAACCCATCGGGAGCAATGAGCAGTTCTTC.

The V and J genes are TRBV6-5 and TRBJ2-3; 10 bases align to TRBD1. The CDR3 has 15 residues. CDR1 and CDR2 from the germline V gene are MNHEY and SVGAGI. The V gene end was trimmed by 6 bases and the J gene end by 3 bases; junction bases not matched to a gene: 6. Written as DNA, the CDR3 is TGTGCCAGCAGGACCGGACAGGGGGAAACAGATACGCAGTATTTT. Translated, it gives CASRTGQGETDTQYF.